This TCR beta chain comes out of a study of CD8+ T cells in alopecia areata. Broader study findings: Mice gave a clearer picture of TCR sharing than patients did, possibly for HLA-related reasons.

V was shortened by 3 bases and J by 2 bases, with 13 bases between the two germline ends. Looked up from germline, CDR1 is MNHEY and CDR2 is SVGAGI. CDR3 length equals 16 residues. Following RNA extraction, reverse transcription yielded cDNA that acted as the sequencing template. The data were produced by immunoSEQ multiplex PCR, yet TCRdb's version contains in-frame clones alone and is incomplete. The repertoire has roughly 180,000 clones, 50% to 65% of them found once; the top ten carry 11%. As to this clone: Its specificity is not known.

Stated treatment: oral pan-JAK inhibitor, 5-10 mg twice daily. The authors sorted CD4+ and CD8+ T cells from PBMCs. This clonotype was obtained from a human donor with alopecia areata. This sequence joins TRBV6-5 and TRBJ2-2; D is unclear. Sequencing was performed on CD8+ T cells sorted from blood, taken at week 24, from a patient treated with tofacitinib. The CDR3 sequence is CASSYYERSNTGELFF. CDR3 bases: TGTGCCAGCAGTTATTATGAACGGTCAAACACCGGGGAGCTGTTTTTT.